The rows below give T cell receptor beta chains drawn from one sample of a study of beta chain features in type 1 diabetes. Sequencing was performed with immunoSEQ multiplex PCR; in TCRdb, only in-frame clones are kept and a portion is missing. Of hundreds of thousands of clones in the sample, about 15% were seen once. Sequencing was carried out using naive CD4+ T cells from blood. The receptors were gathered from a man between 18 and 35 years old with type 1 diabetes. Each CDR3 is given with its conserved first and last residue. A D gene is named only where the DNA matches it firmly. Rows give clone size only sometimes, using once, few, many, or a class for an expanded clone.

j_gene: TRBJ2-7; abundance: few; v_gene: TRBV5-1; d_gene: TRBD1; CDR3aa: CASSSPKRTGRGDHEQYF; CDR3nt: TGCGCCAGCAGCTCACCCAAAAGGACAGGCCGAGGAGACCACGAGCAGTACTTC
j_gene: TRBJ1-5; abundance: NA; v_gene: TRBV27; d_gene: NA; CDR3aa: CASSSKPQGRPQHF; CDR3nt: TGTGCCAGCAGTTCCAAACCACAGGGACGGCCCCAGCATTTT
j_gene: TRBJ1-1; abundance: NA; v_gene: TRBV7-2; d_gene: NA; CDR3aa: CASSLRRHTEAFF; CDR3nt: TGTGCCAGCAGCTTAAGGAGGCACACTGAAGCTTTCTTT
j_gene: TRBJ1-5; abundance: few; v_gene: TRBV6-5; d_gene: TRBD1; CDR3aa: CASSYVAGGMPQHF; CDR3nt: TGTGCCAGCAGTTACGTAGCAGGGGGGATGCCCCAGCATTTT
j_gene: TRBJ1-4; abundance: few; v_gene: TRBV6-5; d_gene: TRBD1; CDR3aa: CASSQASGGDEKLFF; CDR3nt: TGTGCCAGCAGTCAGGCGTCAGGGGGAGATGAAAAACTGTTTTTT
j_gene: TRBJ2-5; abundance: NA; v_gene: TRBV7-2; d_gene: TRBD2; CDR3aa: CASSLSGGAGLRETQYF; CDR3nt: TGTGCCAGCAGCCTTAGCGGGGGGGCGGGATTAAGAGAGACCCAGTACTTC
j_gene: TRBJ2-5; abundance: few; v_gene: TRBV7-7; d_gene: TRBD2; CDR3aa: CASSAGLAQRETQYF; CDR3nt: TGTGCCAGCAGCGCCGGACTAGCGCAGAGGGAGACCCAGTACTTC
j_gene: TRBJ1-2; abundance: few; v_gene: TRBV29-1; d_gene: NA; CDR3aa: CSVLIYRDGYTF; CDR3nt: TGCAGCGTTCTGATCTACAGGGACGGCTACACCTTC
j_gene: TRBJ2-7; abundance: NA; v_gene: TRBV30; d_gene: TRBD1; CDR3aa: CAWKSPGQGTYEQYF; CDR3nt: TGTGCCTGGAAATCCCCGGGACAGGGGACCTACGAGCAGTACTTC
j_gene: TRBJ2-5; abundance: NA; v_gene: TRBV5-5; d_gene: TRBD1; CDR3aa: CASSPRQGWETQYF; CDR3nt: TGTGCCAGCAGCCCCCGACAGGGGTGGGAGACCCAGTACTTC
j_gene: TRBJ2-7; abundance: once; v_gene: TRBV27; d_gene: TRBD1; CDR3aa: CASSPRDSSYEQYF; CDR3nt: TGTGCCAGCAGTCCCCGGGACAGCTCCTACGAGCAGTACTTC
j_gene: TRBJ2-7; abundance: few; v_gene: TRBV2; d_gene: TRBD2; CDR3aa: CASSEFASGYEQYF; CDR3nt: TGTGCCAGCAGTGAATTCGCTAGCGGATACGAGCAGTACTTC
j_gene: TRBJ1-1; abundance: NA; v_gene: TRBV6-1; d_gene: NA; CDR3aa: CASSRNRVTEAFF; CDR3nt: TGTGCCAGCAGTCGGAACAGGGTCACTGAAGCTTTCTTT
j_gene: TRBJ2-7; abundance: once; v_gene: TRBV7-8; d_gene: TRBD1; CDR3aa: CASSPEALGTGSSYEQYF; CDR3nt: TGTGCCAGCAGCCCAGAGGCCTTGGGGACAGGGTCCTCCTACGAGCAGTACTTC
j_gene: TRBJ2-7; abundance: NA; v_gene: TRBV19; d_gene: TRBD1; CDR3aa: CASSIGDRAYEQYF; CDR3nt: TGTGCCAGTAGTATAGGGGACAGAGCCTACGAGCAGTACTTC
j_gene: TRBJ2-2; abundance: few; v_gene: TRBV7-8; d_gene: NA; CDR3aa: CASNVRGARSWELFF; CDR3nt: TGTGCCAGCAACGTCAGGGGGGCCCGGTCGTGGGAGCTGTTTTTT
j_gene: TRBJ2-7; abundance: NA; v_gene: TRBV9; d_gene: NA; CDR3aa: CASSVASAGVLYEQYF; CDR3nt: TGTGCCAGCAGCGTAGCGTCGGCAGGGGTCCTCTACGAGCAGTACTTC
j_gene: TRBJ2-7; abundance: NA; v_gene: TRBV25-1; d_gene: TRBD1; CDR3aa: CASSELGDRDPEQYF; CDR3nt: TGTGCCAGCAGTGAGCTGGGGGACAGGGATCCCGAGCAGTACTTC
j_gene: TRBJ2-5; abundance: few; v_gene: TRBV5-1; d_gene: TRBD2; CDR3aa: CASSWGQAGLQETQYF; CDR3nt: TGCGCCAGCAGCTGGGGTCAAGCGGGGCTTCAAGAGACCCAGTACTTC
j_gene: TRBJ2-7; abundance: NA; v_gene: TRBV6-5; d_gene: NA; CDR3aa: CASSSTPYEQYF; CDR3nt: TGTGCCAGCAGTTCCACTCCCTACGAGCAGTACTTC
j_gene: TRBJ1-1; abundance: few; v_gene: TRBV20-1; d_gene: NA; CDR3aa: CSARARTEAFF; CDR3nt: TGCAGTGCTAGGGCCCGTACTGAAGCTTTCTTT
j_gene: TRBJ1-3; abundance: few; v_gene: TRBV2; d_gene: NA; CDR3aa: CASSAAPDSGNTIYF; CDR3nt: TGTGCCAGCAGTGCAGCCCCAGACTCTGGAAACACCATATATTTT
j_gene: TRBJ2-1; abundance: NA; v_gene: TRBV7-9; d_gene: TRBD1; CDR3aa: CASSPSETGFQFF; CDR3nt: TGTGCCAGCAGCCCCTCCGAGACAGGGTTCCAGTTCTTC
j_gene: TRBJ2-3; abundance: NA; v_gene: TRBV30; d_gene: TRBD2; CDR3aa: CAWSNLAASTDTQYF; CDR3nt: TGTGCCTGGAGTAACCTAGCGGCTAGCACAGATACGCAGTATTTT
j_gene: TRBJ2-7; abundance: NA; v_gene: TRBV30; d_gene: NA; CDR3aa: CARRSRAGEQYF; CDR3nt: TGTGCCAGGCGAAGTAGGGCGGGAGAGCAGTACTTC
j_gene: TRBJ1-2; abundance: few; v_gene: TRBV6-1; d_gene: TRBD1; CDR3aa: CASSYTGGRGYTF; CDR3nt: TGTGCCAGCAGCTACACAGGGGGCCGCGGCTACACCTTC
j_gene: TRBJ1-2; abundance: few; v_gene: TRBV9; d_gene: NA; CDR3aa: CASRGMGGYGYTF; CDR3nt: TGTGCCAGCAGGGGCATGGGTGGCTATGGCTACACCTTC
j_gene: TRBJ1-1; abundance: NA; v_gene: TRBV29-1; d_gene: NA; CDR3aa: CSVSWTGGATEAFF; CDR3nt: TGCAGCGTCTCCTGGACGGGGGGAGCGACTGAAGCTTTCTTT
j_gene: TRBJ1-1; abundance: NA; v_gene: TRBV7-2; d_gene: NA; CDR3aa: CASSFRVNTEAFF; CDR3nt: TGTGCCAGCAGCTTTCGGGTGAACACTGAAGCTTTCTTT
j_gene: TRBJ2-1; abundance: few; v_gene: TRBV7-2; d_gene: NA; CDR3aa: CASSSGVILSYNEQFF; CDR3nt: TGTGCCAGCAGCTCCGGGGTGATTCTATCCTACAATGAGCAGTTCTTC
j_gene: TRBJ2-4; abundance: NA; v_gene: TRBV9; d_gene: TRBD2; CDR3aa: CASSVSGGNIQYF; CDR3nt: TGTGCCAGCAGCGTTAGCGGGGGAAACATTCAGTACTTC
j_gene: TRBJ1-5; abundance: NA; v_gene: TRBV30; d_gene: NA; CDR3aa: CACRTAGNQPQHF; CDR3nt: TGTGCCTGTCGGACAGCCGGGAATCAGCCCCAGCATTTT
j_gene: TRBJ1-2; abundance: NA; v_gene: TRBV7-9; d_gene: TRBD1; CDR3aa: CASSLPRLGQGTYGYTF; CDR3nt: TGTGCCAGCAGCTTACCCCGCCTGGGACAGGGTACTTATGGCTACACCTTC
j_gene: TRBJ2-1; abundance: NA; v_gene: TRBV5-6; d_gene: TRBD2; CDR3aa: CASSLGLADGDEQFF; CDR3nt: TGTGCCAGCAGCTTGGGGCTAGCGGATGGGGATGAGCAGTTCTTC
j_gene: TRBJ2-3; abundance: NA; v_gene: TRBV29-1; d_gene: NA; CDR3aa: CSVETTTTDTQYF; CDR3nt: TGCAGCGTTGAGACTACAACCACAGATACGCAGTATTTT
j_gene: TRBJ2-7; abundance: few; v_gene: TRBV28; d_gene: TRBD2; CDR3aa: CASSEQLKSGGSYEQYF; CDR3nt: TGTGCCAGCAGTGAACAGCTGAAGAGCGGGGGCTCCTACGAGCAGTACTTC
j_gene: TRBJ2-7; abundance: NA; v_gene: TRBV5-1; d_gene: NA; CDR3aa: CASSADWAGTYEQYF; CDR3nt: TGCGCCAGCAGCGCAGACTGGGCAGGGACCTACGAGCAGTACTTC
j_gene: TRBJ2-5; abundance: few; v_gene: TRBV6-5; d_gene: NA; CDR3aa: CASSYSIAATQETQYF; CDR3nt: TGTGCCAGCAGTTACTCGATTGCGGCAACACAAGAGACCCAGTACTTC
j_gene: TRBJ2-3; abundance: NA; v_gene: TRBV27; d_gene: NA; CDR3aa: CASSLVASTDTQYF; CDR3nt: TGTGCCAGCAGTTTGGTGGCTAGCACAGATACGCAGTATTTT
j_gene: TRBJ2-5; abundance: few; v_gene: TRBV15; d_gene: TRBD2; CDR3aa: CATSRDKLAGVETQYF; CDR3nt: TGTGCCACCAGCAGAGATAAACTAGCGGGAGTGGAGACCCAGTACTTC
j_gene: TRBJ2-2; abundance: few; v_gene: TRBV23-1; d_gene: NA; CDR3aa: CASSLSRPWTVLGAHTGELFF; CDR3nt: TGCGCCAGCAGTCTGTCTCGCCCGTGGACAGTTTTGGGGGCCCACACCGGGGAGCTGTTTTTT